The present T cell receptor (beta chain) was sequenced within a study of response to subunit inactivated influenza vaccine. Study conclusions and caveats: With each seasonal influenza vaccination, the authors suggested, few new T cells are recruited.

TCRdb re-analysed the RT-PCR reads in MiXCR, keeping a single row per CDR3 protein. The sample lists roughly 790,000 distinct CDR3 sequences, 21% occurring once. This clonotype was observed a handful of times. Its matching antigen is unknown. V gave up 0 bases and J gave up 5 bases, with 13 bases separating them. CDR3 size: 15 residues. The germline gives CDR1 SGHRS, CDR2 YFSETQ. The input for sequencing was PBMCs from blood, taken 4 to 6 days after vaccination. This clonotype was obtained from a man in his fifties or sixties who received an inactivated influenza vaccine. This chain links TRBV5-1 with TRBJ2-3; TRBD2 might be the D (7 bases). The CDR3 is CASSLAGGQGDTQYF. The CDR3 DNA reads TGCGCCAGCAGCTTGGCGGGGGGCCAGGGAGATACGCAGTATTTT.